A single sample is the source of the 26 T cell receptor beta chains below, sequenced in a study of vaccination and CD4 T cells after COVID-19. The antigens for these receptors are not known. Oncomine TCR Beta short-read sequencing was applied to DNA from cultured CD4+ T cells. TCRdb used MiXCR to reprocess the PCR reads, holding one entry per CDR3 protein. The profile shows roughly 16,000 distinct CDR3 sequences, approximately 55% of them singletons. Treatment of the sample: approximately 11-day PBMC culture with coronavirus spike peptide pools or control peptides (ViraFEST assay). The sample was CD4+ T cells from blood, cultured in vitro. The origin of the receptors is a human donor who had recovered from COVID-19.

This clonotype was counted a few times. The chain employs TRBV25-1 and TRBJ2-7, with a possible D match to TRBD1 (6 bases). V was cut by 8 bases and J by 5 bases, with 13 bases left in between. CDR3 length: 12 amino acids. Germline assignment: CDR1 MGHDK and CDR2 SYGVNS. CDR3 in amino acids: CASQGPFHEQYF. Here the CDR3 DNA reads TGTGCCAGCCAGGGGCCGTTCCACGAGCAGTACTTC.

V usage is TRBV10-3 and J usage is TRBJ2-1; TRBD2 aligns across 9 bases. CDR3 size: 17 residues. Per the germline V gene, CDR1 is ENHRY and CDR2 is SYGVKD. Unmatched junction bases numbered 9, after V lost 0 bases and J lost 6 bases. CDR3 amino acids: CAISESGGGRAFNEQFF. CDR3 coding DNA: TGTGCCATCAGTGAGTCAGGGGGCGGGAGGGCATTCAATGAGCAGTTCTTC.

The chain joins TRBV9 to TRBJ2-7; TRBD1 matches 11 bases. This CDR3 is 15 amino acids long. V lost 3 bases to trimming and J lost 5 bases; unmatched junction nucleotides: 7. Germline-derived CDR1 and CDR2 are SGDLS and YYNGEE. Here the CDR3 reads CASSAPGQGVDEQYF. For the CDR3, the DNA is TGTGCCAGCAGCGCGCCGGGACAGGGGGTAGACGAGCAGTACTTC.

The chain couples TRBV19 to TRBJ1-4, with D perhaps TRBD1 (5 bases). Trimming removed 6 bases at V and 1 base at J, with 12 bases between. The CDR3 contains 15 residues. Per germline, CDR1 LNHDA and CDR2 SQIVND (reference sequence). The CDR3 coding sequence is TGTGCCAGTAGGAAGGGGCGCGGAACTAATGAAAAACTGTTTTTT. This gives the protein CASRKGRGTNEKLFF.

This clonotype has only one observation. The J gene is TRBJ2-7, the V gene TRBV2; D is possibly TRBD1 or TRBD2 (5 bases each). Trimming shortened V by 6 bases and J by 0 bases, and 12 bases separated the two germline ends. The CDR3 extends over 14 amino acids. Germline V gives CDR1 SNHLY, CDR2 FYNNEI. For the CDR3, the DNA is TGTGCCAGCAGACGGGACCAGCCCTCCTACGAGCAGTACTTC. This sequence encodes CASRRDQPSYEQYF.

This chain links TRBV20-1 with TRBJ2-3, with 8 bases matching TRBD2. Germline V gene data show CDR1 as DFQATT and CDR2 as SNEGSKA (reference sequence). The CDR3 is made up of 14 amino acids. The V segment lost 2 bases and the J segment 2 bases; nucleotides outside the gene matches: 3. Here the CDR3 reads CSARPGGNTDTQYF. The CDR3 bases are TGCAGTGCTAGACCGGGAGGGAACACAGATACGCAGTATTTT.

This clonotype appeared a few times. This chain connects TRBV30 to TRBJ1-1; D is possibly TRBD1 (5 bases). With 1 base removed from V and 3 bases from J, the gap between germline ends came to 15 bases. The CDR3 runs to 15 residues. Germline-derived CDR1 and CDR2 are GTSNPN and SVGIG (reference sequence). The CDR3 protein is CAWSGSYRGDTEAFF. CDR3 DNA sequence: TGTGCCTGGAGTGGATCTTACCGGGGGGACACTGAAGCTTTCTTT.

The CDR3 nucleotides are TGTGCCAGCAGTTCCCTAGCGGACAGCACAGATACGCAGTATTTT. Its protein is CASSSLADSTDTQYF. This rearrangement joins TRBV27 to TRBJ2-3; 7 positions match TRBD2. Germline CDR1 MNHEY, CDR2 SMNVEV (reference sequence). The CDR3 has 15 amino acids. With V trimmed by 4 bases and J by 0 bases, 4 bases remained unmatched.

The V gene is TRBV7-9, the J gene TRBJ2-7; a weak D match, TRBD1 (5 bases). Trimming cost V 2 bases and J 0 bases, with 11 bases left between them. This CDR3 region has 15 residues. From germline, CDR1 is SEHNR and CDR2 FQNEAQ (reference sequence). DNA for the CDR3: TGTGCCAGCAGCTTATGGACACCCGTCTCCTACGAGCAGTACTTC. Its protein product is CASSLWTPVSYEQYF.

The chain uses TRBV3-1 and TRBJ1-5, with TRBD1 matching over 7 bases. J was trimmed by 5 bases and V by 6 bases; bases with no gene match: 7. The CDR3 is 14 amino acids. Germline V gene data show CDR1 as LGHDT and CDR2 as YNNKEL (reference sequence). In DNA, the CDR3 is TGTGCCAGCAGTTCGGACAGGTTCTATCAGCCCCAGCATTTT. This translates into CASSSDRFYQPQHF. The full variable domain, in which reference TRBV3-1 and TRBJ1-5 provide the parts outside the CDR3, is DTAVSQTPKYLVTQMGNDKSIKCEQNLGHDTMYWYKQDSKKFLKIMFSYNNKELIINETVPNRFSPKSPDKAHLNLHINSLELGDSAVYFCASSSDRFYQPQHFGDGTRLSIL.

The chain uses TRBV27 and TRBJ1-6, with 11 bases that match TRBD1. This CDR3 comprises 15 residues. Germline V CDR1 and CDR2: MNHEY, SMNVEV (reference sequence). V lost 1 base to trimming and J lost 8 bases; unmatched junction nucleotides: 1. CDR3 sequence reads: CASSLWDRGYSPLHF. DNA for the CDR3: TGTGCCAGCAGTTTATGGGACAGGGGGTATTCACCCCTCCACTTT.

The rearrangement links TRBV10-2 to TRBJ1-1, with no clear D. The CDR3 consists of 13 residues. Germline V gives CDR1 WSHSY, CDR2 SAAADI. Trimming pared 2 bases from V and 5 bases from J, leaving 9 bases between. CDR3 nucleotides: TGCGCCAGCAGTGAGCAGGCGGAGACTGAAGCTTTCTTT. The encoded protein is CASSEQAETEAFF.

CDR3 sequence: CASSLQVRGTQYF. The CDR3 DNA reads as TGTGCCAGCAGTCTCCAGGTTAGGGGTACGCAGTATTTT. The gene calls are TRBV27 and TRBJ2-3, with a tentative D call TRBD1 (5 bases). The CDR3 totals 13 residues. Germline CDR1 and CDR2: MNHEY and SMNVEV (reference sequence). Trimming removed 5 bases at V and 8 bases at J, with 14 bases between.

There are a few counts of this clonotype. The genes are TRBV12-3 or TRBV12-4 and TRBJ2-3; D not certain. V was pared by 3 bases and J by 0 bases, with 10 bases between. This CDR3 region has 15 residues. The CDR3 region has the DNA TGTGCCAGCAGTTTGAGGCGGCAAAGCACAGATACGCAGTATTTT. Translating gives CASSLRRQSTDTQYF.

The J gene is TRBJ1-1, the V gene TRBV5-5; 8 nucleotides match TRBD1. The CDR3 has 13 residues. Germline V gene data show CDR1 as SGHKS and CDR2 as YYEKEE (reference sequence). Trimming removed 4 bases from V and 9 bases from J; junction bases left unmatched: 8. CDR3 protein: CASSLPGGGQAFF. The CDR3 DNA is TGTGCCAGCAGCCTGCCAGGGGGCGGTCAAGCTTTCTTT. Looking up the rest from reference TRBV5-5 and TRBJ1-1 gives the full variable domain: DAGVTQSPTHLIKTRGQQVTLRCSPISGHKSVSWYQQVLGQGPQFIFQYYEKEERGRGNFPDRFSARQFPNYSSELNVNALLLGDSALYLCASSLPGGGQAFFGQGTRLTVV.

The chain links TRBV4-2 to TRBJ2-4; D call uncertain. V lost 1 base to trimming and J lost 6 bases, with 7 bases between them. The CDR3 is made up of 13 amino acids. Germline lookup yields CDR1 LGHNA and CDR2 YNFKEQ. The CDR3 loop is CASSQALLNIQYF. As DNA, the CDR3 is TGTGCCAGCAGCCAAGCACTGCTAAACATTCAGTACTTC.

The V call is TRBV7-3, the J call TRBJ1-2, with 9 bases fitting TRBD1. The trim removed 6 bases at V and 5 bases at J, leaving 7 bases unmatched. Germline V CDR1 and CDR2: SGHTA, FQGTGA. This CDR3 is 14 amino acids long. The CDR3 region is CASSPGTGIYGYTF. The CDR3 nucleotides are TGTGCCAGCAGTCCCGGGACAGGGATTTATGGCTACACCTTC.

The chain couples TRBV11-3 to TRBJ1-1; D is undetermined. The V end lost 3 bases, the J end lost 4 bases, and 9 bases lay between the germline ends. Germline CDR1 and CDR2: SGHNT and YENEEA. The CDR3 has 13 residues. CDR3 nucleotides: TGTGCCAGCAGCTTTGGCGTGGTCACTGAAGCTTTCTTT. This codes for CASSFGVVTEAFF.

V and J are TRBV27 and TRBJ1-1; 8 bases match TRBD1. Germline CDR1 and CDR2: MNHEY and SMNVEV (reference sequence). The V gene end was trimmed by 6 bases and the J gene end by 5 bases; junction bases not matched to a gene: 8. The CDR3 has 14 amino acids. DNA of the CDR3: TGTGCCAGCAGCCCAGGACAGGGAGGAACTGAAGCTTTCTTT. It translates to CASSPGQGGTEAFF.

This clonotype was found a few times. The chain combines TRBV12-3 or TRBV12-4 with TRBJ1-1; TRBD1 is a possible D gene (6 bases). CDR3 length: 14 amino acids. V was clipped by 5 bases and J by 6 bases, with 16 bases between them. CDR3 coding DNA: TGTGCCAGCAGTCGAACAGGGTTTAAGGCTGAAGCTTTCTTT. It encodes CASSRTGFKAEAFF.

The chain employs TRBV2 and TRBJ2-3; D not resolved. Trimming removed 4 bases from V and 4 bases from J, with 9 bases in between. Germline V lookup: CDR1 SNHLY, CDR2 FYNNEI. This CDR3 region has 13 residues. This CDR3 is CASSAEAADTQYF. CDR3 in DNA: TGTGCCAGCAGTGCTGAGGCGGCAGATACGCAGTATTTT.

The CDR3 protein is CASRYSAGFAMNTEAFF. The CDR3 DNA sequence: TGTGCCAGCCGATACAGCGCCGGATTTGCCATGAACACTGAAGCTTTCTTT. The chain uses TRBV6-1 and TRBJ1-1; D not certain. This CDR3 comprises 17 residues. From germline, CDR1 is MNHNS and CDR2 SASEGT. With 8 bases removed from V and 0 bases from J, the gap between germline ends came to 22 bases.

This clonotype was seen only a few times. V is TRBV7-8 and J is TRBJ2-7; D remains ambiguous. Germline assignment: CDR1 SGHVS and CDR2 FQNEAQ. The CDR3 has 16 amino acids. Trimming removed 5 bases at V and 5 bases at J, with 22 bases between. The CDR3: CASSRGFLPITHEQYF. The CDR3 bases are TGTGCCAGCAGCCGAGGCTTTTTGCCGATCACCCACGAGCAGTACTTC.

This clonotype was observed a few times. The chain has TRBV6-2 or TRBV6-3 and TRBJ2-1; D is ambiguous. Germline V gene lookup returns CDR1 MNHEY and CDR2 SVGEGT. The CDR3 consists of 11 residues. The V end was cut by 6 bases, the J end by 4 bases, with 4 bases between. CDR3 sequence (DNA): TGTGCCAGCAGCAATTACAATGAGCAGTTCTTC. Its translation is CASSNYNEQFF.

This chain links TRBV6-1 with TRBJ1-6, with D maybe TRBD1 (5 bases). The germline gives CDR1 MNHNS, CDR2 SASEGT. This CDR3 is 13 amino acids long. V was trimmed by 8 bases and J by 7 bases, leaving 12 bases between them. In DNA form, the CDR3 reads TGTGCCAGCGCCCGGGGCGGGAATTCACCCCTCCACTTT. Its translation is CASARGGNSPLHF.

This clonotype appeared a single time. This chain uses TRBV27 with TRBJ1-1, with a tentative D call TRBD1 (6 bases). Per the germline V gene, CDR1 is MNHEY and CDR2 is SMNVEV (reference sequence). CDR3 length equals 14 residues. Between the trimmed V and J ends, which lost 2 bases and 2 bases, there was a span of 9 bases. As DNA, the CDR3 is TGTGCCAGCAGTTTACTGACAGGAAACACTGAAGCTTTCTTT. Encoded protein: CASSLLTGNTEAFF.